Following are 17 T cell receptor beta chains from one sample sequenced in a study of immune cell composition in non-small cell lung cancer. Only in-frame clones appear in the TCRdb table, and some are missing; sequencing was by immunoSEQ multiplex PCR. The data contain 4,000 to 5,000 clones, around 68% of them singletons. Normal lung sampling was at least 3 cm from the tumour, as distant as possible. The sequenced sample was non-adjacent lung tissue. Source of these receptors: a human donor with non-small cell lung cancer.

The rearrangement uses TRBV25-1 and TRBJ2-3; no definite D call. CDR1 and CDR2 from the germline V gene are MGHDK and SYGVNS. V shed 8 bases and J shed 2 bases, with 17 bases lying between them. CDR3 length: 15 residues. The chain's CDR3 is CASRSRTDLTDTQYF. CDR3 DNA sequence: TGTGCCAGCCGGTCACGTACTGACCTCACAGATACGCAGTATTTT.

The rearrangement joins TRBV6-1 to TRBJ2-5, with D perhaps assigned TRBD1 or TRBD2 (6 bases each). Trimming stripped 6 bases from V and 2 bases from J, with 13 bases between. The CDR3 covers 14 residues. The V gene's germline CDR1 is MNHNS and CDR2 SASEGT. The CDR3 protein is CASRSRGVQETQYF. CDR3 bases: TGTGCCAGCAGATCGAGGGGGGTTCAAGAGACCCAGTACTTC.

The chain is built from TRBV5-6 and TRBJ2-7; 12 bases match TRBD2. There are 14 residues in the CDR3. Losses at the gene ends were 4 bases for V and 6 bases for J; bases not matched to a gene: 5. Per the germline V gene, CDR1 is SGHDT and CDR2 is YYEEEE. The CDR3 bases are TGTGCCAGCAGCCACGGACTAGCGGGGTTCGAGCAGTACTTC. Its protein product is CASSHGLAGFEQYF.

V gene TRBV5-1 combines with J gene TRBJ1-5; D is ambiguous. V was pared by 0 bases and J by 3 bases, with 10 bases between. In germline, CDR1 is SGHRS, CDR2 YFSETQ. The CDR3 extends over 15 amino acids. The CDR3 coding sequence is TGCGCCAGCAGCTTGGGGGCGGGTACCAATCAGCCCCAGCATTTT. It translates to CASSLGAGTNQPQHF. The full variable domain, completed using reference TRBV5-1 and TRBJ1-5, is KAGVTQTPRYLIKTRGQQVTLSCSPISGHRSVSWYQQTPGQGLQFLFEYFSETQRNKGNFPGRFSGRQFSNSRSEMNVSTLELGDSALYLCASSLGAGTNQPQHFGDGTRLSIL.

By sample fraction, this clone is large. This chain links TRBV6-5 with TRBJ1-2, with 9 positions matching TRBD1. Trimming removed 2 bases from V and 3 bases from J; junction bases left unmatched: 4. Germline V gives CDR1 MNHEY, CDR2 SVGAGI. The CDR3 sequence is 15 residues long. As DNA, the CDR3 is TGTGCCAGCAGTTACGGGACAGGGATCGACTATGGCTACACCTTC. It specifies CASSYGTGIDYGYTF.

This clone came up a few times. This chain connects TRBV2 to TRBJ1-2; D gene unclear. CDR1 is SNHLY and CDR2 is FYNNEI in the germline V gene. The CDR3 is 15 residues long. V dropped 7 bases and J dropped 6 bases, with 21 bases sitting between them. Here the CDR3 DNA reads TGTGCCAGCAACCCCGGATGGCAGGCAAACAATGGCTACACCTTC. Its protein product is CASNPGWQANNGYTF.

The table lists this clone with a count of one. The CDR3 spells CASSLGLAGTTGELFF. CDR3 sequence (DNA): TGTGCCAGCAGCTTGGGACTAGCGGGGACCACCGGGGAGCTGTTTTTT. The chain has TRBV5-6 and TRBJ2-2; 11 nucleotides align to TRBD2. Looked up from germline, CDR1 is SGHDT and CDR2 is YYEEEE. The CDR3 consists of 16 residues. V lost 0 bases and J lost 4; bases outside the gene matches: 2.

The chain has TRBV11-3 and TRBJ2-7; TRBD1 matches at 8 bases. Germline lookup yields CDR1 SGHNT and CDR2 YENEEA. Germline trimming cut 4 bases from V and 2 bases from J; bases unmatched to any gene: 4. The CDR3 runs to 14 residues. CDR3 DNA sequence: TGTGCCAGCAGCTACAGGGGGGAAACCTACGAGCAGTACTTC. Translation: CASSYRGETYEQYF.

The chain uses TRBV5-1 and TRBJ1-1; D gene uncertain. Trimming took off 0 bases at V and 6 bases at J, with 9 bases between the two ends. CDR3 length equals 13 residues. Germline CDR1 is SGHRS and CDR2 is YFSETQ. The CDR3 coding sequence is TGCGCCAGCAGCTTGGCCTTAAGAGCTGAAGCTTTCTTT. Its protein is CASSLALRAEAFF. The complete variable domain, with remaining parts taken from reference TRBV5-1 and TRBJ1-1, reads KAGVTQTPRYLIKTRGQQVTLSCSPISGHRSVSWYQQTPGQGLQFLFEYFSETQRNKGNFPGRFSGRQFSNSRSEMNVSTLELGDSALYLCASSLALRAEAFFGQGTRLTVV.

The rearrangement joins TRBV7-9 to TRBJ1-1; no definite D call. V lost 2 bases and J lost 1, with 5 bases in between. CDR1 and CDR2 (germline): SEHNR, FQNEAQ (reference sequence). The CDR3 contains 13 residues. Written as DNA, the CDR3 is TGTGCCAGCAGCTTACGGGAGAACACTGAAGCTTTCTTT. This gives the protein CASSLRENTEAFF.

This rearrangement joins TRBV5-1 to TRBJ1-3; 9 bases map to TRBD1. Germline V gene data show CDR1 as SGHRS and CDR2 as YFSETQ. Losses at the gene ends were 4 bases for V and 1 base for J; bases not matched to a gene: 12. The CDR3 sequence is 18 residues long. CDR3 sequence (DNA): TGCGCCAGCAGCCTGACGGGACAGGGTCGTTCGTCTGGAAACACCATATATTTT. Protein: CASSLTGQGRSSGNTIYF.

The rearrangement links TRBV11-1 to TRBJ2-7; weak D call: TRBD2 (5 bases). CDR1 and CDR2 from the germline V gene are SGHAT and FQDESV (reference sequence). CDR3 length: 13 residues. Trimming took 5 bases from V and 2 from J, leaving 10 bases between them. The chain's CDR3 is CASSVGAAYEQYF. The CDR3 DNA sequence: TGTGCCAGCAGCGTAGGAGCGGCCTACGAGCAGTACTTC.

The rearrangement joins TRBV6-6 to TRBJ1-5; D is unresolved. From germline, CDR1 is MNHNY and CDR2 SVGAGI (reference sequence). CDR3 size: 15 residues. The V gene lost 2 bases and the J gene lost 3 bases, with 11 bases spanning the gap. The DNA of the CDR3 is TGTGCCAGCAGTTACGGCTCACTAGTCAATCAGCCCCAGCATTTT. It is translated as CASSYGSLVNQPQHF.

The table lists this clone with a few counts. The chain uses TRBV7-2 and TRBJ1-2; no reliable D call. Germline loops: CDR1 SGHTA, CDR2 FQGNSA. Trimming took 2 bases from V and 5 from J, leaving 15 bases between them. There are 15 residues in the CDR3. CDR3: CASSLSGQNRYGYTF. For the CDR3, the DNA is TGTGCCAGCAGCTTAAGCGGGCAGAACCGGTATGGCTACACCTTC.

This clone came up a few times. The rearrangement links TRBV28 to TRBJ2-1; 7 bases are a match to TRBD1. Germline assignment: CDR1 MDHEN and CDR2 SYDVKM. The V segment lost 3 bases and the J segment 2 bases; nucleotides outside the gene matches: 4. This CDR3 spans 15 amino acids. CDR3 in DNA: TGTGCCAGCAGTTTGAGAGGGGGCCCCTACAATGAGCAGTTCTTC. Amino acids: CASSLRGGPYNEQFF.

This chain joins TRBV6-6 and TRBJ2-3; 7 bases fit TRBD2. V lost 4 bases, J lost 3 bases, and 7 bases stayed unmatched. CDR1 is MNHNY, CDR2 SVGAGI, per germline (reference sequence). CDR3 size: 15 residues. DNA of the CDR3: TGTGCCAGCAGTTCGCTGGGACTATCGACAGATACGCAGTATTTT. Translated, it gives CASSSLGLSTDTQYF.

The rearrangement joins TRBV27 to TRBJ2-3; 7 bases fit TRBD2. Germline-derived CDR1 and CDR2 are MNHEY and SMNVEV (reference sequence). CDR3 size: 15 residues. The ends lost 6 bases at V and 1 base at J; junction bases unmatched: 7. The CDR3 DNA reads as TGTGCCAGCAGCCGGGGGGAGGGTCGCACAGATACGCAGTATTTT. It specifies CASSRGEGRTDTQYF.